One and the same sample provided the 32 T cell receptor beta chains below, sequenced in a study of shared clonotypes between healthy human individuals (dated by TCRdb to the early 2020s). CD8 naive samples were obtained by positive selection for CCR7 among CD45RO-negative cells, yielding a CD45RA+CCR7+ population from which TemRA cells were excluded. Library method: the immunoSEQ multiplex PCR assay. TCRdb's version of the immuneACCESS table is confined to in-frame rearrangements and falls short of the full clone set. An unresolved V gene accounts for under half of the shortfall where checked; the remainder is of unknown origin. A total of around 2,000,000 clones appear in this sample, 93% of them only once. The ten largest account for more than 1.5% of the sample. Sequencing input: naive CD8+ T cells from PBMCs. The cell subset or site label of this sample denotes: CD45RA+CCR7+. These receptors originate from a man younger than 35 in good health. Some clones in this sample may be carry-over from other donors' samples.

This sequence joins TRBV7-9 and TRBJ2-5, with TRBD1 matching 9 bases. TRBJ2-7 explains the end of the DNA better; the J call may be wrong. This CDR3 region has 15 residues. Germline V lookup: CDR1 SEHNR, CDR2 FQNEAQ (reference sequence). DNA for the CDR3: TGTGCCAGCAGCCCCCGGACAGGGGTTTCCTACGAGCAGTACTTC. This codes for CASSPRTGVSYEQYF.

This chain links TRBV4-1 with TRBJ2-3; D call uncertain. Trimming took 0 bases from V and 8 from J, leaving 6 bases between them. The CDR3 runs 12 residues. CDR1 MGHRA and CDR2 YSYEKL come from the germline V gene. The CDR3 DNA follows: TGCGCCAGCAGCCAAGAGGAAGGTACGCAGTATTTT. Translation: CASSQEEGTQYF.

This clone came up a few times. The genes are TRBV19 and TRBJ1-5; 7 bases are a match to TRBD1. This CDR3 has 16 amino acids. The junction had 18 bases not matched to a gene; V was cut back by 5 bases and J by 11 bases. CDR1 and CDR2 from the germline V gene are LNHDA and SQIVND (reference sequence). In DNA form, the CDR3 reads TGTGCCAGTAGTCTACCCCGGGACAGCTCCTTACGGGCCCAGCATTTT. Translated, it gives CASSLPRDSSLRAQHF.

As regards this clone: The same CDR3 can be traced to other DNA sequences in this sample. This chain links TRBV27 with TRBJ2-7, with D perhaps matching TRBD2 (5 bases). Between the trimmed V and J ends, which lost 0 bases and 4 bases, there was a span of 7 bases. The length of the CDR3 is 13 residues. Germline CDR1 reads MNHEY; CDR2 reads SMNVEV (reference sequence). The CDR3 reads CASSLSSGYEQYF. Here the CDR3 DNA reads TGTGCCAGCAGTTTATCGTCGGGGTACGAGCAGTACTTC.

Concerning this clone itself: The same CDR3 also results from other DNA sequences found in this sample. The CDR3 spells CASSVDRGETQYF. The CDR3 nucleotides read TGTGCCAGCAGCGTAGACAGGGGGGAGACCCAGTACTTC. J is TRBJ2-5 and V is TRBV9, with 8 bases identical to TRBD1. This CDR3 comprises 13 residues. Germline lookup yields CDR1 SGDLS and CDR2 YYNGEE. Trimming took 0 bases from V and 5 from J; bases not matched to a gene: 0.

V usage is TRBV7-9 and J usage is TRBJ2-7; TRBD1 aligns across 10 bases. This CDR3 has 16 residues. V was pared by 4 bases and J by 2 bases, with 8 bases of the junction left unmatched. Germline V gene lookup returns CDR1 SEHNR and CDR2 FQNEAQ (reference sequence). CDR3 in amino acids: CASSSRTGGRTYEQYF. CDR3 DNA sequence: TGTGCCAGCAGCTCAAGGACAGGGGGGAGAACCTACGAGCAGTACTTC.

This clone showed up just once. The V gene is TRBV9, the J gene TRBJ2-2; 11 positions match TRBD2. The J segment lost 1 base and the V segment lost 4 bases, leaving 6 bases of the junction unmatched. Germline CDR1 and CDR2: SGDLS and YYNGEE. CDR3 length: 17 amino acids. DNA of the CDR3: TGTGCCAGCAGCACATCCGGGACTAGCGGGAACACCGGGGAGCTGTTTTTT. Its protein product is CASSTSGTSGNTGELFF.

The chain combines TRBV27 with TRBJ1-6; 9 positions agree with TRBD1. The CDR3 covers 14 residues. V lost 5 bases to trimming and J lost 6 bases; unmatched junction nucleotides: 2. The germline gives CDR1 MNHEY, CDR2 SMNVEV (reference sequence). The CDR3 DNA reads as TGTGCCAGCAGTACGACAGGGGGTAATTCACCCCTCCACTTT. This translates into CASSTTGGNSPLHF.

The rearrangement joins TRBV11-2 to TRBJ1-3, with a possible D match to TRBD1 (6 bases). Germline V gene sequence: CDR1 SGHAT, CDR2 FQNNGV. Trimming stripped 7 bases from V and 7 bases from J, with 14 bases between. The CDR3 is 13 residues long. CDR3 DNA: TGTGCCAGCACCCAAGATCAGGGGAACACCATATATTTT. Its translation is CASTQDQGNTIYF.

The J gene is TRBJ2-1, the V gene TRBV15; D call uncertain. Trimming took 6 bases from V and 8 from J, leaving 14 bases between them. Germline CDR1 LNHNV, CDR2 YYDKDF (reference sequence). CDR3 size: 13 residues. CDR3 loop: CATRGGRIDEQFF. Written as DNA, the CDR3 is TGTGCCACCAGAGGCGGTAGGATTGATGAGCAGTTCTTC. Complete variable domain (other parts from reference TRBV15 and TRBJ2-1): DAMVIQNPRYQVTQFGKPVTLSCSQTLNHNVMYWYQQKSSQAPKLLFHYYDKDFNNEADTPDNFQSRRPNTSFCFLDIRSPGLGDTAMYLCATRGGRIDEQFFGPGTRLTVL.

V and J are TRBV5-6 and TRBJ2-5; no clear D gene. Germline V gives CDR1 SGHDT, CDR2 YYEEEE. The CDR3 sequence is 13 residues long. With 1 base removed from V and 5 bases from J, the gap between germline ends came to 9 bases. The CDR3 sequence: CASSLLVYETQYF. CDR3 DNA sequence: TGTGCCAGCAGCTTGTTGGTATATGAGACCCAGTACTTC.

The chain is built from TRBV29-1 and TRBJ1-2; TRBD1 is a possible D gene (5 bases). The CDR3 covers 13 residues. Trimming took 5 bases from V and 8 from J, leaving 18 bases between them. Per the germline V gene, CDR1 is SQVTM and CDR2 is ANQGSEA. Written as DNA, the CDR3 is TGCAGCGTTCCTGGACGGGGGAAGGACGGCTACACCTTC. Translated: CSVPGRGKDGYTF.

CDR3 sequence: CASSLSGRKYEQYF. CDR3 bases: TGTGCCAGCAGTTTATCCGGACGGAAATACGAGCAGTACTTC. The V and J genes are TRBV27 and TRBJ2-7; D not resolved. Per germline, CDR1 MNHEY and CDR2 SMNVEV (reference sequence). V was trimmed by 0 bases and J by 4 bases, leaving 10 bases between them. CDR3 size: 14 residues.

Remarks on this clone: Distinct nucleotide sequences in the sample also encode this CDR3. The rearrangement uses TRBV27 and TRBJ2-1; D uncertain. The CDR3 totals 13 residues. V gave up 6 bases and J gave up 2 bases, with 8 bases separating them. Germline CDR1 and CDR2: MNHEY and SMNVEV (reference sequence). The DNA for the CDR3 is TGTGCCAGCAGCCCTCGCACCTACAATGAGCAGTTCTTC. Its translation is CASSPRTYNEQFF.

This sequence joins TRBV27 and TRBJ2-7; no reliable D call. The V end lost 0 bases, the J end lost 2 bases, and 5 bases lay between the germline ends. This CDR3 is 13 amino acids long. Germline values: CDR1 MNHEY, CDR2 SMNVEV (reference sequence). The chain's CDR3 is CASSLSIAYEQYF. Written as DNA, the CDR3 is TGTGCCAGCAGTTTATCGATAGCCTACGAGCAGTACTTC.

The chain has TRBV6-6 and TRBJ2-1; no reliable D call. Germline V gene data show CDR1 as MNHNY and CDR2 as SVGAGI (reference sequence). V lost 0 bases to trimming and J lost 9 bases, with 9 bases between them. The length of the CDR3 is 13 residues. The CDR3 sequence is CASSYSIRSEQFF. As DNA, the CDR3 is TGTGCCAGCAGTTACTCTATACGGAGTGAGCAGTTCTTC.

As for this clone: Distinct nucleotide sequences in the sample also encode this CDR3. The V gene is TRBV4-3, the J gene TRBJ2-2; perhaps TRBD2 as D (6 bases). CDR3 length: 16 amino acids. Trimming stripped 0 bases from V and 1 base from J, with 9 bases between. Germline V gene data show CDR1 as LGHNA and CDR2 as YSLEER. The CDR3 loop reads CASSQDRGGNTGELFF. The CDR3 region has the DNA TGCGCCAGCAGCCAAGACCGGGGAGGGAACACCGGGGAGCTGTTTTTT.

The V gene is TRBV2, the J gene TRBJ2-7; TRBD2 aligns across 15 bases. V dropped 6 bases and J dropped 4; count of bases not matched to a gene: 7. There are 16 residues in the CDR3. The germline CDR1 and CDR2 sequences are SNHLY and FYNNEI. The CDR3 bases are TGTGCCAGCAGGGGACTAGCGGGAGGTTTTGCTTACGAGCAGTACTTC. It yields the protein CASRGLAGGFAYEQYF.

The CDR3 sequence is CAWSSPGSNQPQHF. The CDR3 nucleotides read TGTGCCTGGAGTAGTCCAGGGAGCAATCAGCCCCAGCATTTT. The chain combines TRBV30 with TRBJ1-5; D possibly corresponds to TRBD1 (5 bases). V lost 2 bases to trimming and J lost 1 base, with 9 bases between them. The CDR3 sequence is 14 residues long. Germline V lookup: CDR1 GTSNPN, CDR2 SVGIG (reference sequence).

The V call is TRBV6-1, the J call TRBJ1-1; D unresolved. V was pared by 8 bases and J by 4 bases, with 11 bases between. The CDR3 totals 12 residues. Germline CDR1 MNHNS, CDR2 SASEGT. CDR3 nucleotide sequence: TGTGCCAGCGGACTGACGGGCACTGAAGCTTTCTTT. Translation: CASGLTGTEAFF.

The chain uses TRBV6-1 and TRBJ1-5, with 8 bases that match TRBD1. CDR1 is MNHNS and CDR2 is SASEGT in the germline V gene. V dropped 3 bases and J dropped 6; count of bases not matched to a gene: 4. The CDR3 sequence is 14 residues long. CDR3 loop: CASSDRGLFQPQHF. The CDR3 DNA sequence: TGTGCCAGCAGTGACAGGGGGCTCTTTCAGCCCCAGCATTTT.

This clone was seen just once. This sequence joins TRBV5-6 and TRBJ2-7; 8 bases align to TRBD2. This CDR3 has 14 residues. Germline values: CDR1 SGHDT, CDR2 YYEEEE. V dropped 3 bases and J dropped 6; count of bases not matched to a gene: 8. The CDR3, as DNA: TGTGCCAGCAGCTACGGGACGGGGGGGCGCGAGCAGTACTTC. Translated, it gives CASSYGTGGREQYF.

The genes are TRBV27 and TRBJ2-6; tentatively, D is TRBD1 (5 bases). Germline-derived CDR1 and CDR2 are MNHEY and SMNVEV (reference sequence). This CDR3 is 17 amino acids long. The V and J ends lost 4 bases and 2 bases respectively, with 15 bases between them. This chain's CDR3 is CASSSLSPRAGANVLTF. DNA of the CDR3: TGTGCCAGCAGTTCCCTGAGTCCCAGGGCTGGGGCCAACGTCCTGACTTTC.

The chain uses TRBV10-2 and TRBJ2-3; D may match TRBD1 or TRBD2 (5 bases each). The CDR3 totals 14 residues. The germline V and J ends were trimmed by 0 bases and 7 bases, with 11 bases remaining between them. Germline V lookup: CDR1 WSHSY, CDR2 SAAADI. The CDR3 sequence: CASSESTPGHTQYF. CDR3 nucleotide sequence: TGCGCCAGCAGTGAGTCGACTCCGGGGCATACGCAGTATTTT.

CDR3 sequence (DNA): TGTGCCAGCAGACTGACAGGGGGTAATTCACCCCTCCACTTT. This gives the protein CASRLTGGNSPLHF. The chain uses TRBV6-1 and TRBJ1-6; the match to TRBD1 covers 9 bases. J lost 6 bases, V lost 6 bases, and 3 bases had no gene match. The CDR3 sequence is 14 residues long. Looked up from germline, CDR1 is MNHNS and CDR2 is SASEGT.

The chain joins TRBV9 to TRBJ2-7, with 9 bases identical to TRBD2. The germline CDR1 and CDR2 sequences are SGDLS and YYNGEE. V gave up 0 bases and J gave up 7 bases; unmatched junction bases: 8. The CDR3 has 15 residues. The CDR3 nucleotides read TGTGCCAGCAGCGTAGGAGCGGGAGGATCGGGGGAGCAGTACTTC. Translated, it gives CASSVGAGGSGEQYF. Supplemented by reference TRBV9 and TRBJ2-7, the full variable domain reads DSGVTQTPKHLITATGQRVTLRCSPRSGDLSVYWYQQSLDQGLQFLIQYYNGEERAKGNILERFSAQQFPDLHSELNLSSLELGDSALYFCASSVGAGGSGEQYFGPGTRLTVT.

The chain employs TRBV9 and TRBJ2-7; D may be TRBD1 (7 bases). Trimming took 0 bases from V and 6 from J, leaving 13 bases between them. Per the germline V gene, CDR1 is SGDLS and CDR2 is YYNGEE. The CDR3 spans 14 residues. DNA for the CDR3: TGTGCCAGCAGCGTAGCGAACAGGGGAGGCGAGCAGTACTTC. Encoded protein: CASSVANRGGEQYF.

Concerning this clone: Other nucleotide sequences in the sample specify the same CDR3. The V and J genes are TRBV27 and TRBJ2-7, with 9 bases fitting TRBD2. Unmatched junction bases numbered 1, after V lost 1 base and J lost 3 bases. The V gene's germline CDR1 is MNHEY and CDR2 SMNVEV (reference sequence). This CDR3 comprises 14 residues. CDR3 sequence reads: CASSLYSGSYEQYF. The DNA of the CDR3 is TGTGCCAGCAGTTTATATAGCGGGAGCTACGAGCAGTACTTC.

The chain is built from TRBV5-6 and TRBJ2-2; D might be TRBD2 (5 bases). The germline V gene encodes CDR1 SGHDT and CDR2 YYEEEE. CDR3 length equals 14 residues. Trimming pared 4 bases from V and 0 bases from J, leaving 7 bases between. CDR3 in amino acids: CASSVGANTGELFF. The CDR3 DNA follows: TGTGCCAGCAGCGTGGGAGCGAACACCGGGGAGCTGTTTTTT.

V is TRBV7-9 and J is TRBJ2-7, with D possibly matching TRBD1 (6 bases). Germline lookup yields CDR1 SEHNR and CDR2 FQNEAQ (reference sequence). The CDR3 runs to 14 residues. V was pared by 5 bases and J by 2 bases, with 13 bases between. CDR3 sequence reads: CASSPVQGPYEQYF. Here the CDR3 DNA reads TGTGCCAGCAGCCCGGTTCAGGGGCCCTACGAGCAGTACTTC. The complete variable domain, with remaining parts taken from reference TRBV7-9 and TRBJ2-7, reads DTGVSQNPRHKITKRGQNVTFRCDPISEHNRLYWYRQTLGQGPEFLTYFQNEAQLEKSRLLSDRFSAERPKGSFSTLEIQRTEQGDSAMYLCASSPVQGPYEQYFGPGTRLTVT.

The rearrangement joins TRBV29-1 to TRBJ2-1, with 10 bases aligning to TRBD1. After removal of 7 bases from V and 2 bases from J, the junction contained 8 bases not matched to a gene. This CDR3 region has 15 residues. Germline loops: CDR1 SQVTM, CDR2 ANQGSEA. The CDR3 coding sequence is TGCAGCGGTTGGGACAGGGGAAATCCCTACAATGAGCAGTTCTTC. Amino acids: CSGWDRGNPYNEQFF.

This clone has more than one count but fewer than ten. The DNA of the CDR3 is TGTGCCAGCAGCCCCGACAGCATTGAAGCTTTCTTT. Translated, it gives CASSPDSIEAFF. This sequence joins TRBV13 and TRBJ1-1; tentatively, D is TRBD1 (5 bases). This CDR3 comprises 12 residues. Germline values: CDR1 PRHDT, CDR2 FYEKMQ (reference sequence). Trimming took off 5 bases at V and 7 bases at J, with 11 bases between the two ends.